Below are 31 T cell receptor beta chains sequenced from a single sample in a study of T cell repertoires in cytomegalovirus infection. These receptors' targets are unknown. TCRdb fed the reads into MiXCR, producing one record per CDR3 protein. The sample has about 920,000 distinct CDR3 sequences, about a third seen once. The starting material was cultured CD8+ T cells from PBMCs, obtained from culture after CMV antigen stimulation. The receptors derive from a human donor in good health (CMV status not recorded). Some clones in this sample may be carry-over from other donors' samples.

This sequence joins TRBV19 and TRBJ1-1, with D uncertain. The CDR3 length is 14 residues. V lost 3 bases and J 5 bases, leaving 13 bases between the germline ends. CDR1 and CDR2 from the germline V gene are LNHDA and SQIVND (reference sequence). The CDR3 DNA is TGTGCCAGTAGTATTAAGGCCCGTGGGACTGAAGCTTTCTTT. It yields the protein CASSIKARGTEAFF.

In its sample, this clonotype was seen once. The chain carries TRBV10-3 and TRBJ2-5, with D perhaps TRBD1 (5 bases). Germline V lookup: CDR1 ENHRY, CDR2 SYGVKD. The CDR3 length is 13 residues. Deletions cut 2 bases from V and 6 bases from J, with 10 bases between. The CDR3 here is CAISEPRQKTQYF. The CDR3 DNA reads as TGTGCCATCAGTGAGCCCCGACAGAAGACCCAGTACTTC.

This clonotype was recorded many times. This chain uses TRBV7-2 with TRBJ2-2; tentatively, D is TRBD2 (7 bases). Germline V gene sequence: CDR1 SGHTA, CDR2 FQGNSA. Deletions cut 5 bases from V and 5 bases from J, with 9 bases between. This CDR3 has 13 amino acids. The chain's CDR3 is CASSEGGTGELFF. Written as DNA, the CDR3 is TGTGCCAGCAGCGAGGGGGGGACCGGGGAGCTGTTTTTT.

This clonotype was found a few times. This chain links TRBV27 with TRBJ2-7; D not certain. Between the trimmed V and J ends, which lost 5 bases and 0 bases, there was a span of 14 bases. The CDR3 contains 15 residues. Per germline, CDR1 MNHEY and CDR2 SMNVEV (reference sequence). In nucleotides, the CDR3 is TGTGCCAGCAGTCTCGGACCTTCCCCCTCCTACGAGCAGTACTTC. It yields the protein CASSLGPSPSYEQYF.

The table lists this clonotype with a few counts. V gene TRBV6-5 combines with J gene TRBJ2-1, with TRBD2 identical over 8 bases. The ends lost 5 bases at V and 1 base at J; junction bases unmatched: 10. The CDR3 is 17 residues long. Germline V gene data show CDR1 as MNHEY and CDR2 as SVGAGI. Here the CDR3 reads CASSQEGLGGSYNEQFF. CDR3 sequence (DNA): TGTGCCAGCAGTCAAGAGGGACTAGGGGGTTCCTACAATGAGCAGTTCTTC.

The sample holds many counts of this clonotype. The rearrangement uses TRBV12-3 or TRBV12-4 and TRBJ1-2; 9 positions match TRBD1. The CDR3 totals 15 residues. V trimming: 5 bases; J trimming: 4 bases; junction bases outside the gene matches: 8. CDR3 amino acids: CASSPGQGKAYGYTF. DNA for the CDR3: TGTGCCAGCAGTCCTGGACAGGGGAAAGCCTATGGCTACACCTTC.

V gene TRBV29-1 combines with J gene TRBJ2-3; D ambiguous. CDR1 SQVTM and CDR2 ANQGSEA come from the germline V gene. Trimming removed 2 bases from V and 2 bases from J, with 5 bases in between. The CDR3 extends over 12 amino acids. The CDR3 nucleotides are TGCAGCGTTGAACAGGACACAGATACGCAGTATTTT. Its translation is CSVEQDTDTQYF.

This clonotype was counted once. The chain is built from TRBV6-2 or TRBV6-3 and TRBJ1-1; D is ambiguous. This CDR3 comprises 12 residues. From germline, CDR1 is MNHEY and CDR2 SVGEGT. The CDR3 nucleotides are TGTGTCACCACGGGAGACGGTCCCGAAGCTTTCTTT. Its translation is CVTTGDGPEAFF.

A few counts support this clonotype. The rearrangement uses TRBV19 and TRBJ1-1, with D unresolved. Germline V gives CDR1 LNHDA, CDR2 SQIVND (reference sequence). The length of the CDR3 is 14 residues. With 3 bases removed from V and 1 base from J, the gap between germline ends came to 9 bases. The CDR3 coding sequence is TGTGCCAGTAGTATTGGTTCCCCGAACACTGAAGCTTTCTTT. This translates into CASSIGSPNTEAFF.

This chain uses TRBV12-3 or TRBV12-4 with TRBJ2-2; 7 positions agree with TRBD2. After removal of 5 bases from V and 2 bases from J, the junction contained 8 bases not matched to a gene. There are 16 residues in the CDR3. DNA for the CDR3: TGTGCCAGCAGTACCGCGGGGGACCTCAACACCGGGGAGCTGTTTTTT. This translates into CASSTAGDLNTGELFF.

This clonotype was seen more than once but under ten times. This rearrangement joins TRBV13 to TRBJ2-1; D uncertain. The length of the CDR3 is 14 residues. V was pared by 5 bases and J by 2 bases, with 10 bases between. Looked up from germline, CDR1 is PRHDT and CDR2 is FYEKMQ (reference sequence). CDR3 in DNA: TGTGCCAGCAGCAGGGATGGGGCCTACAATGAGCAGTTCTTC. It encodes CASSRDGAYNEQFF. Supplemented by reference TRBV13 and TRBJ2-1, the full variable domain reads AAGVIQSPRHLIKEKRETATLKCYPIPRHDTVYWYQQGPGQDPQFLISFYEKMQSDKGSIPDRFSAQQFSDYHSELNMSSLELGDSALYFCASSRDGAYNEQFFGPGTRLTVL.

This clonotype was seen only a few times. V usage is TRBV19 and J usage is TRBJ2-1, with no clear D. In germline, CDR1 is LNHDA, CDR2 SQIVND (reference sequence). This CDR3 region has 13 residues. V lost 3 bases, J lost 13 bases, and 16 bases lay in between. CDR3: CASSMDGFLPQFF. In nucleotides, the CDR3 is TGTGCCAGTAGTATGGACGGGTTTCTACCCCAGTTCTTC.

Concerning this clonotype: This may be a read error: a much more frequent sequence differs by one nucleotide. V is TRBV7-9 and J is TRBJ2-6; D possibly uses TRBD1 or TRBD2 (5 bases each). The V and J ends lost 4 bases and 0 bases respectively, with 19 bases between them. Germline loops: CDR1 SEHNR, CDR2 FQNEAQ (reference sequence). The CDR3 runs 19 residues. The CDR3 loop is CASSSPGDRYPSGANVLTF. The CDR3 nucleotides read TGTGCCAGCAGCTCACCTGGGGACCGCTACCCCTCTGGGGCCAACGTCCTGACTTTC.

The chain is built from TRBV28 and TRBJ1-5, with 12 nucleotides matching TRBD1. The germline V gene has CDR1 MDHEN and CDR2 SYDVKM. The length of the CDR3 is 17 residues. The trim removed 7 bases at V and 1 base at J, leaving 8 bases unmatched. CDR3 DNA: TGTGCCAGCAACTCCGGGACAGGGGGCGCGAGCAATCAGCCCCAGCATTTT. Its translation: CASNSGTGGASNQPQHF.

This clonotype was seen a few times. The CDR3 nucleotides are TGTGCCAGCAGTTTAGACCGGACAGGCCCCTCTGGAAACACCATATATTTT. Protein product: CASSLDRTGPSGNTIYF. The gene calls are TRBV12-3 or TRBV12-4 and TRBJ1-3; 7 positions agree with TRBD1. With 1 base clipped from V and 0 bases from J, the junction kept 6 bases outside the gene matches. The CDR3 length is 17 residues.

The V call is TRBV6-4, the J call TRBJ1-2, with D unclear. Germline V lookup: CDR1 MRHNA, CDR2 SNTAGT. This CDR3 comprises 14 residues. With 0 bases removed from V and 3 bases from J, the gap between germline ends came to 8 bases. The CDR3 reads CASSDSDGDYGYTF. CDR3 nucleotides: TGTGCCAGCAGTGACTCCGACGGCGACTATGGCTACACCTTC.

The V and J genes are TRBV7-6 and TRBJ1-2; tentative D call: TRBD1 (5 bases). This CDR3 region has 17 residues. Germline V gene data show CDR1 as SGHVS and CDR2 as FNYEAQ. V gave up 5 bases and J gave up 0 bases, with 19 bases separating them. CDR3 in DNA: TGTGCCAGCAGCCGACTAGTATCGGACACTTCTAACTATGGCTACACCTTC. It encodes CASSRLVSDTSNYGYTF.

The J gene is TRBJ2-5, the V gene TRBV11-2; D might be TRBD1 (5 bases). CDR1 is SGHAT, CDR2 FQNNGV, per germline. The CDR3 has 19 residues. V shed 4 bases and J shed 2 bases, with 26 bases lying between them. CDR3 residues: CASSSRWQGQRTVQETQYF. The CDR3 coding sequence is TGTGCCAGCAGCTCCCGGTGGCAGGGCCAGAGAACCGTTCAAGAGACCCAGTACTTC.

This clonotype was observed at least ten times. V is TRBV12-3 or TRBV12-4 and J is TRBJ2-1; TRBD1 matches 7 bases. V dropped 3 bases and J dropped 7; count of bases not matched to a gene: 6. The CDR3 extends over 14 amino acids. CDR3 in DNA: TGTGCCAGCAGTTTCTTGGGACAGTTTAATGAGCAGTTCTTC. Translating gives CASSFLGQFNEQFF.

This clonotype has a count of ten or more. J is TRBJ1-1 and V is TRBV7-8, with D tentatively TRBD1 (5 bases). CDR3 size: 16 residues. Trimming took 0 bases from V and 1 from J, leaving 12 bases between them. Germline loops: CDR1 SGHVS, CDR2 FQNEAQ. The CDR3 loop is CASSLAGGGPNTEAFF. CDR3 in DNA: TGTGCCAGCAGCTTAGCCGGGGGGGGACCGAACACTGAAGCTTTCTTT.

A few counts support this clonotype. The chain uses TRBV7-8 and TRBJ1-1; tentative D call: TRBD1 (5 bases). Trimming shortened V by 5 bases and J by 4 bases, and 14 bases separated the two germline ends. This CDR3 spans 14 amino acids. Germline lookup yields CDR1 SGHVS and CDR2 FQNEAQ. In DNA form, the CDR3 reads TGTGCCAGCAGCCCGACAGACGGTGCCACTGAAGCTTTCTTT. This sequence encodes CASSPTDGATEAFF.

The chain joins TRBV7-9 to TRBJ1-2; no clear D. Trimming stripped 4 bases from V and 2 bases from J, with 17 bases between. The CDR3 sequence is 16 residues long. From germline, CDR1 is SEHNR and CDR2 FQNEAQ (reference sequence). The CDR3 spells CASSSPDQQLNYGYTF. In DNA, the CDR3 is TGTGCCAGCAGCTCCCCCGACCAGCAACTCAACTATGGCTACACCTTC.

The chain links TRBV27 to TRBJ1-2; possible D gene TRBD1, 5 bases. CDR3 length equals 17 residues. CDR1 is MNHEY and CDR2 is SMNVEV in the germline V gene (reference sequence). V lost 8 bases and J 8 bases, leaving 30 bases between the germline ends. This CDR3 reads CASYGPAEGVGVFGYTF. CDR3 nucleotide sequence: TGTGCCAGCTACGGCCCCGCTGAAGGGGTCGGGGTATTCGGCTACACCTTC.

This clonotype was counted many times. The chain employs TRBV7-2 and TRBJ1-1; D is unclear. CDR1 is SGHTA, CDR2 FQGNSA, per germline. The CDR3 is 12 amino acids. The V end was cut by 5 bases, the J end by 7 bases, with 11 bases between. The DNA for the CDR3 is TGTGCCAGCAGCCCCGGACTGGGTGAAGCTTTCTTT. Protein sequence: CASSPGLGEAFF.

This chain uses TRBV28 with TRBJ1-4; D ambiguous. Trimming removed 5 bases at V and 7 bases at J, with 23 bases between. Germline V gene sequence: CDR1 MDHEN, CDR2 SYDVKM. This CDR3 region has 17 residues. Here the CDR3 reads CASSGRAPYIPAEKLFF. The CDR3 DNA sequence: TGTGCCAGCAGTGGCCGGGCCCCCTACATACCGGCTGAAAAACTGTTTTTT.

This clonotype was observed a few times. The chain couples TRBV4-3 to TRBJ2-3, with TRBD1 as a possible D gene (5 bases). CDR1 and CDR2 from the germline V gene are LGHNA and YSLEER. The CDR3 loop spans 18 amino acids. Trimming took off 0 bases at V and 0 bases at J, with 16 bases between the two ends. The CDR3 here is CASSQDGVGRASTDTQYF. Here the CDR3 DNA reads TGCGCCAGCAGCCAAGATGGCGTCGGCAGGGCCAGCACAGATACGCAGTATTTT.

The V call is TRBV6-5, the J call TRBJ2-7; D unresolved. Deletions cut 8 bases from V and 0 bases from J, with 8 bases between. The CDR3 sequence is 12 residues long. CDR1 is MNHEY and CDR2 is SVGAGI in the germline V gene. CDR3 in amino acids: CASGESSYEQYV. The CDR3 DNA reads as TGTGCCAGCGGAGAAAGCTCCTACGAGCAGTACGTC.

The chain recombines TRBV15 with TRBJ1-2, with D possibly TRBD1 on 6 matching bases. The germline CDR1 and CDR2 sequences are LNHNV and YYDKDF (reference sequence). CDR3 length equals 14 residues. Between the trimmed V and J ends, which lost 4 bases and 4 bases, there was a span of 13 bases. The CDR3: CATSKAGEGYGYTF. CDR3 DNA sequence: TGTGCCACCAGCAAAGCAGGGGAAGGCTATGGCTACACCTTC.

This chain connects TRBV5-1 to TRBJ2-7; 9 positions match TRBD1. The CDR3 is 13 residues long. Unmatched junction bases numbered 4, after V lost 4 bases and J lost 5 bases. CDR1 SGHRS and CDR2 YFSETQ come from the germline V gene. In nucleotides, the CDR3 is TGCGCCAGCAGCCACAGGACAGGGGACGAGCAGTACGTC. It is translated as CASSHRTGDEQYV.

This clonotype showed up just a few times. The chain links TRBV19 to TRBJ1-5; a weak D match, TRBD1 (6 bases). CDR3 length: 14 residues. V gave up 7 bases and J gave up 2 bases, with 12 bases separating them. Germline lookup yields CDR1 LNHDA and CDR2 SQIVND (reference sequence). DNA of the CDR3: TGTGCCAGTACAACAAGGGGGGGCAATCAGCCCCAGCATTTT. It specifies CASTTRGGNQPQHF.

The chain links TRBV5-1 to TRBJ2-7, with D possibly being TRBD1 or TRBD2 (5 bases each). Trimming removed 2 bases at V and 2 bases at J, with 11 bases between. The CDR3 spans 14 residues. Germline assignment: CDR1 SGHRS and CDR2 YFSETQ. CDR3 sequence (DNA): TGCGCCAGCAGCTTCATAGGGGACGCCTACGAGCAGTACTTC. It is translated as CASSFIGDAYEQYF.